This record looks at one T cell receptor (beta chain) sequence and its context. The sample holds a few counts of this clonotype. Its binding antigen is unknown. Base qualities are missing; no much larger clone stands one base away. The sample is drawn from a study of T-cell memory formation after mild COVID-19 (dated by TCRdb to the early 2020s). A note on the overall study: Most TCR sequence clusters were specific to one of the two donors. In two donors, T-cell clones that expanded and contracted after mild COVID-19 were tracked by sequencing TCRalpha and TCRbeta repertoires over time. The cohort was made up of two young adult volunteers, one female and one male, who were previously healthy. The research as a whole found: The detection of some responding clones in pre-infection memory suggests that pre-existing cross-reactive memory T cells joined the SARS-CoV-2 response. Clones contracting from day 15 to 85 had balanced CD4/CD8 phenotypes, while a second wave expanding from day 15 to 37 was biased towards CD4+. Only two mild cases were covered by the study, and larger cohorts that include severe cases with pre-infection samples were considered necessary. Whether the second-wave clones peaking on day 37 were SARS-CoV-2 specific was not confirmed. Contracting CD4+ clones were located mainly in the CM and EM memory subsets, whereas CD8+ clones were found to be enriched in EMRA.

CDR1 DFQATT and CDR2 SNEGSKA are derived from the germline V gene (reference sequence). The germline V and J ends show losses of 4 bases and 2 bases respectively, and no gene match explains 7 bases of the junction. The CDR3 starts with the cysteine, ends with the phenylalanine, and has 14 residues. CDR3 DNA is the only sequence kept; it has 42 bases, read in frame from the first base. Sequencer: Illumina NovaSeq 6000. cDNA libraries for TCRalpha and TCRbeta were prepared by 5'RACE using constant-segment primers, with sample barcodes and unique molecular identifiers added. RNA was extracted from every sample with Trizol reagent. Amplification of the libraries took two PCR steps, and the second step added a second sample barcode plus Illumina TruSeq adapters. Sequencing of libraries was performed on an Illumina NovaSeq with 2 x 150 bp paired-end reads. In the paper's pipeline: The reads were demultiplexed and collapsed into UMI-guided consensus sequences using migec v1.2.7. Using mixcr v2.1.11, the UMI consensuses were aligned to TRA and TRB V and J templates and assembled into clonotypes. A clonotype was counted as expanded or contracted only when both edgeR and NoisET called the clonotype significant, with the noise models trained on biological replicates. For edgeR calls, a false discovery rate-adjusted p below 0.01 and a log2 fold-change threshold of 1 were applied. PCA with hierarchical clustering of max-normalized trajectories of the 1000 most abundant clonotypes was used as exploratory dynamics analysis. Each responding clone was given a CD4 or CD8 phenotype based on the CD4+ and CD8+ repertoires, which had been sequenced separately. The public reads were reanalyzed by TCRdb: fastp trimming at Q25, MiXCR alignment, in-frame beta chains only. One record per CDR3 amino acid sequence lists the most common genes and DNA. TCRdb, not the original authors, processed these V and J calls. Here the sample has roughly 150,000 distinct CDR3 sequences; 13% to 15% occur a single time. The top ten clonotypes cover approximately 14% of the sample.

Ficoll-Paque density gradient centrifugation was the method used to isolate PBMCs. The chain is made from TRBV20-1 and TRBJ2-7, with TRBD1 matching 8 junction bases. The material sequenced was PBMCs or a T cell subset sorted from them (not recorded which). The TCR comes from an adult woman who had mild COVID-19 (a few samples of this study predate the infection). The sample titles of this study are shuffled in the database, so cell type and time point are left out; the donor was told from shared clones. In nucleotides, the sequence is TGCAGTGCTACCCGACAGGGGACCACCTACGAGCAGTACTTC. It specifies CSATRQGTTYEQYF.